A selection of T cell receptor beta chains follows, all from one sample in a study of blood T cell repertoires in COVID-19. Produced via immunoSEQ multiplex PCR; TCRdb's table is partial and in-frame only. The data hold roughly 5,500 clones, with roughly 80% observed a single time. Sequenced sample: peripheral blood. The receptors come from a human donor with active COVID-19. The donor label of this sample is uncertain. Each CDR3 is given with its conserved first and last residue. The D gene is left open where the match is weak. Part of the rows lack a size; the others show once, few, many or a class for expanded clones.

>-|TRBJ2-2|TRBV10-3|TRBD2
TGTGCCATCAGTAATTCGCCAGGAGCGGGAGGTAGCGGGGAGCTGTTTTTT
CAISNSPGAGGSGELFF
>-|TRBJ2-1|TRBV7-3|TRBD2
TGTGCCAGCAGCTTAAATCGGCCCGGGCTAGCGGGGAGGTACAATGAGCAGTTCTTC
CASSLNRPGLAGRYNEQFF
>-|TRBJ1-1|TRBV6-6|-
TGTGCCAGCAGTTACGGGTACAGGGCGATGAACACTGAAGCTTTCTTT
CASSYGYRAMNTEAFF
>few|TRBJ1-2|TRBV9|-
TGTGCCAGCAGCCCCCCGACAGAAGCCAGCTACACCTTC
CASSPPTEASYTF
>-|TRBJ2-2|TRBV19|TRBD1
TGTGCCAGCTCCAATATAGGGACAGGGGCGATAAACACCGGGGAGCTGTTTTTT
CASSNIGTGAINTGELFF
>once|TRBJ2-3|TRBV3-1/TRBV3-2|TRBD2
TGTGCCAGCAGACTAGCGGTCACAGATACGCAGTATTTT
CASRLAVTDTQYF
>few|TRBJ2-2|TRBV6-4|TRBD1
TGTGCCAGCAGTCCCGGGACAGGGGACACCGGGGAGCTGTTTTTT
CASSPGTGDTGELFF
>-|TRBJ2-7|TRBV4-2|TRBD1
TGTGCCAGCAGCCAAGATGGATTCGGACAGGGCTCCTACGAGCAGTACTTC
CASSQDGFGQGSYEQYF
>-|TRBJ1-2|TRBV29-1|-
TGCAGCGTTGAGGCCGGGACAATTTATGGCTACACCTTC
CSVEAGTIYGYTF
>-|TRBJ2-1|TRBV11-2|-
TGTGCCAGCAGTCGCTTTTCACGGGAGCAGTTCTTC
CASSRFSREQFF
>medium-sized|TRBJ2-1|TRBV4-3|TRBD2
TGCGCCAGCAGCCAAGGGACTAGCGCGAATTTCTACAATGAGCAGTTCTTC
CASSQGTSANFYNEQFF
>-|TRBJ1-2|TRBV9|TRBD1
TGTGCCAGCAGCGCGAGGGACAGTATTAACTATGGCTACACCTTC
CASSARDSINYGYTF
>-|TRBJ1-1|TRBV18|TRBD1
TGTGCCAGCTCGACCGGGACAGGGCGTGTGACTGAAGCTTTCTTT
CASSTGTGRVTEAFF
>-|TRBJ2-1|TRBV5-1|TRBD2
TGCGCCAGCAGTCCCGGGACTAGCGGGGGGGCATGGGAGCAGTTCTTC
CASSPGTSGGAWEQFF
>-|TRBJ2-1|TRBV4-2|TRBD2
TGTGCCAGCAGCAATACGGGACTAGCGGGAGGTGAGCAGTTCTTC
CASSNTGLAGGEQFF
>-|TRBJ2-3|TRBV27|TRBD2
TGTGCCAGCAGTCCCACGGCGGGAGGGACAGATACGCAGTATTTT
CASSPTAGGTDTQYF
>-|TRBJ2-1|TRBV2|TRBD2
TGTGCCAGCAGCGGGACTAGCGGGAACAATGAGCAGTTCTTC
CASSGTSGNNEQFF
>-|TRBJ1-2|TRBV10-3|-
TGTGCCATCAGTGAAAGAGGGGGAGTGGGCTATGGCTACACCTTC
CAISERGGVGYGYTF
>-|TRBJ1-6|TRBV5-1|-
TGCGCCAGCAGCTTGGCCAGAAGAACGACAGGCCGCGGCTCACCCCTCCACTTT
CASSLARRTTGRGSPLHF
>-|TRBJ2-7|TRBV13|TRBD2
TGTGCCAGCAGCGCTCGGGGGGTACCACGCACGTACGAGCAGTACTTC
CASSARGVPRTYEQYF
>-|TRBJ2-3|TRBV27|TRBD2
TGTGCCAGCAGTTTAGTTGCCCGGGGGGGCACAGATACGCAGTATTTT
CASSLVARGGTDTQYF
>once|TRBJ2-7|TRBV28|-
TGTGCCAGCAGTTTAACTACCTACGAGCAGTACTTC
CASSLTTYEQYF
>-|TRBJ2-7|TRBV10-2|-
TGCGCCAGCGCACAGGGTACCTACGAGCAGTACTTC
CASAQGTYEQYF
>-|TRBJ2-7|TRBV27|-
TGTGCCAGCAGTTACACAGGATTCGAGCAGTACTTC
CASSYTGFEQYF
>-|TRBJ2-3|TRBV4-1|-
TGCGCCAGCAGCCAAGGGAGGCTAGCAAGAGATACGCAGTATTTT
CASSQGRLARDTQYF
>-|TRBJ2-1|TRBV19|TRBD1
TGTGCCAGTAGTACCCGGGACAGGGGACAAGGCCCCAATGAGCAGTTCTTC
CASSTRDRGQGPNEQFF
>few|TRBJ1-5|TRBV2|-
TGTGCCAGCAGTCTACAGGGAGGGAGGGTAACATTGAGTAACAATCAGCCCCAGCATTTT
CASSLQGGRVTLSNNQPQHF
>-|TRBJ1-3|TRBV14|-
TGTGCCAGCAGCCTCCTGGGGCCGTCTTCTGGAAACACCATATATTTT
CASSLLGPSSGNTIYF
>few|TRBJ2-5|TRBV4-2|-
TGTGCCAGCAGCCAAGCATCAGGGCCCCAAGAGACCCAGTACTTC
CASSQASGPQETQYF
>-|TRBJ2-1|TRBV5-6|-
TGTGCCAGCAGCCACGGTTGGGAGCAGTTCTTC
CASSHGWEQFF
>once|TRBJ1-1|TRBV7-9|-
TGTGCCAGCAGCTCTCTCAGGGAAACCGAAGAAGCTTTCTTT
CASSSLRETEEAFF
>few|TRBJ2-1|TRBV29-1|TRBD1
TGCAGCGTTGGAGGACAGGGGTTCGCCTACAATGAGCAGTTCTTC
CSVGGQGFAYNEQFF
>-|TRBJ2-1|TRBV7-9|-
TGTGCCAGCAGCTTCGGTGCGGGTTACAATGAGCAGTTCTTC
CASSFGAGYNEQFF
>-|TRBJ1-5|TRBV21-1|-
TGTGCCAGCAGCAAAGTCGGAGTTTATAGCAATCAGCCCCAGCATTTT
CASSKVGVYSNQPQHF
>-|TRBJ2-1|TRBV30|-
TGTGCCTGGACTGGGGGGGGCCAAATCTCCTACAATGAGCAGTTCTTC
CAWTGGGQISYNEQFF
>-|TRBJ2-3|TRBV30|TRBD2
TGTGCCTGGAGTGGACTAGCGGGAGCCGTCGATACGCAGTATTTT
CAWSGLAGAVDTQYF
>-|TRBJ2-2|TRBV7-3|TRBD2
TGTGCCAGCAGCATTTCCGGGACTAGCGGGGGGCCGAACACCGGGGAGCTGTTTTTT
CASSISGTSGGPNTGELFF
>-|TRBJ2-1|TRBV14|-
TGTGCCAGCAGCCAAGCGGGAGTGGCTCGCTACAATGAGCAGTTCTTC
CASSQAGVARYNEQFF
>-|TRBJ2-5|TRBV15|-
TGTGCCACCAGCAGAGTCCGGGCACAGCGGGAGACCCAGTACTTC
CATSRVRAQRETQYF
>-|TRBJ1-1|TRBV6-4|TRBD1
TGTGCCAGCAGTGACTCGGGACAGACCACGAACACTGAAGCTTTCTTT
CASSDSGQTTNTEAFF
>-|TRBJ2-2|TRBV7-3|-
TGTGCCAGCAGCCCCGGACATACCAACACCGGGGAGCTGTTTTTT
CASSPGHTNTGELFF
>-|TRBJ2-1|TRBV10-3|-
TGTGCCATCAGTCGGGACTATGAGCAGTTCTTC
CAISRDYEQFF
>-|TRBJ2-7|TRBV28|TRBD1
TGTGCCAGCAGTAGCATTCGGGACAGGGTCTCCTACGAGCAGTACTTC
CASSSIRDRVSYEQYF
>few|TRBJ1-2|TRBV9|TRBD1
TGTGCCAGCAGCCTAGGGGGCCATGGCTACACCTTC
CASSLGGHGYTF
>-|TRBJ2-3|TRBV7-9|TRBD1
TGTGCCAGCCAAGCCCGGAGAAGGGACAGGGGACGCACAGATACGCAGTATTTT
CASQARRRDRGRTDTQYF
>-|TRBJ1-6|TRBV3-1/TRBV3-2|-
TGTGCCAGCAGCCATAACAATGAATCACCCCTCCACTTT
CASSHNNESPLHF
>-|TRBJ2-3|TRBV7-9|-
TGTGCCAGCAGCTTAGTTCGAGTTTCAGATACGCAGTATTTT
CASSLVRVSDTQYF
>-|TRBJ1-1|TRBV9|TRBD1
TGTGCCAGCGGGCGAGGGACAGCGAACACTGAAGCTTTCTTT
CASGRGTANTEAFF
>-|TRBJ1-2|TRBV30|-
TGTGCCTGGAGTCACAGGGTCGGCTATGGCTACACCTTC
CAWSHRVGYGYTF
>-|TRBJ1-3|TRBV29-1|TRBD1
TGCAGCGTTGAGACAGGGACTGGAAACACCATATATTTT
CSVETGTGNTIYF
>few|TRBJ2-3|TRBV6-1|TRBD1
TGTGCCAGCAGTGAAGGACAGGGGGCAGATACGCAGTATTTT
CASSEGQGADTQYF
>once|TRBJ1-2|TRBV14|-
TGTGCCAGCAGCCCATGGGGGCGAGGCTACACCTTC
CASSPWGRGYTF
>-|TRBJ2-1|TRBV7-2|-
TGTGCCAGCAGCTTAGGACTCTACAATGAGCAGTTCTTC
CASSLGLYNEQFF
>-|TRBJ1-1|TRBV19|TRBD1
TGTGCCAGCAATGATCCGGGACAGGGGGCGACGCCCCCGTTCGAAGCTTTCTTT
CASNDPGQGATPPFEAFF
>-|TRBJ2-1|TRBV2|TRBD1
TGTGCCAGCAGTGAAGTTCGGGGGGGGACAGGGGACCATGAGCAGTTCTTC
CASSEVRGGTGDHEQFF
>-|TRBJ2-7|TRBV7-8|-
TGTGCCAGCAGCGCTCGACAGGATCTCTACGAGCAGTACTTC
CASSARQDLYEQYF
>-|TRBJ2-6|TRBV20-1|-
TGCAGTGCTAGTCGCGCGGGCGCGTCCCGCTCTGGGGCCAACGTCCTGACTTTC
CSASRAGASRSGANVLTF
>-|TRBJ2-3|TRBV27|TRBD1
TGTGCCAGCAGCGACAGGGAGCGCACAGATACGCAGTATTTT
CASSDRERTDTQYF
>-|TRBJ2-3|TRBV2|-
TGTGCCAGCACCTTGGGAGCAGTCCTAGGCACAGATACGCAGTATTTT
CASTLGAVLGTDTQYF
>-|TRBJ2-1|TRBV19|TRBD2
TGTGCCAGTACCCAGACCCGGGGGGTTGAGCAGTTCTTC
CASTQTRGVEQFF